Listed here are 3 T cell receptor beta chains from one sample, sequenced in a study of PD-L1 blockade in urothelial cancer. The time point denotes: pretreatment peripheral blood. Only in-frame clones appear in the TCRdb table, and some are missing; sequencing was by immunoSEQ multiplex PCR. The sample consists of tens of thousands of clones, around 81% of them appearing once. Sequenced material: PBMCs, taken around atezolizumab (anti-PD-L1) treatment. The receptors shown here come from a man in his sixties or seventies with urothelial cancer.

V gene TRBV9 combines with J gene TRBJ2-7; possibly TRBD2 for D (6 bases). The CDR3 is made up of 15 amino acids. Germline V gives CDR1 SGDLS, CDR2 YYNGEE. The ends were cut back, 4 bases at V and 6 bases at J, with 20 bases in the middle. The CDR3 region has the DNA TGTGCCAGCAGCCCCCGTGGGAGGAATGTGCGCGAGCAGTACTTC. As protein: CASSPRGRNVREQYF.

The CDR3 DNA reads TGTGCCAGCAGCTTGGGAGCTGGGACAGGGGGCGAGCAGTACTTC. Translated: CASSLGAGTGGEQYF. This chain uses TRBV5-5 with TRBJ2-7; TRBD1 aligns across 11 bases. Germline trimming cut 0 bases from V and 6 bases from J; bases unmatched to any gene: 5. Germline-derived CDR1 and CDR2 are SGHKS and YYEKEE (reference sequence). This CDR3 is 15 amino acids long.

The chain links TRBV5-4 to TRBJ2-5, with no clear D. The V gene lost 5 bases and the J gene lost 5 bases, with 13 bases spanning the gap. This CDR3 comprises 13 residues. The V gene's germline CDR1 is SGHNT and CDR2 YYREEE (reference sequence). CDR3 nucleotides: TGTGCCAGCAGTCCTTGGTCAGCGGAGACCCAGTACTTC. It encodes CASSPWSAETQYF.